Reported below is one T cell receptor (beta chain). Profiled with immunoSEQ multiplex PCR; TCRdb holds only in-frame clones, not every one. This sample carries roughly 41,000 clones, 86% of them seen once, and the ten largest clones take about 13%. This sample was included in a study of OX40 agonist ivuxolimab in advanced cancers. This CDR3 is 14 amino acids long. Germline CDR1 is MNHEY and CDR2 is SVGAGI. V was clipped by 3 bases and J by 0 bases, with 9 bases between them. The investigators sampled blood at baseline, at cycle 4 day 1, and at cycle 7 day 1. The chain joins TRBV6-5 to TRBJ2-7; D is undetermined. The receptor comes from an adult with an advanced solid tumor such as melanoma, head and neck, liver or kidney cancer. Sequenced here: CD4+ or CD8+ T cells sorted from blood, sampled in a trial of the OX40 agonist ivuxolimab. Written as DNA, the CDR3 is TGTGCCAGCAGTTATCCTAGTCCCTCCTACGAGCAGTACTTC. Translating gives CASSYPSPSYEQYF.